The 29 T cell receptor beta chains below come from one sample, sequenced in a study of blood T cell repertoires in COVID-19. Measured with immunoSEQ multiplex PCR; TCRdb has only the in-frame clones, and not every one. The table shows some 200,000 clones, with roughly 84% occurring only once. Sequencing was carried out using peripheral blood. All receptors derive from a woman in her fifties or sixties with acute or convalescent COVID-19.

The J gene is TRBJ1-2, the V gene TRBV2; no reliable D call. Germline CDR1 and CDR2: SNHLY and FYNNEI. V lost 2 bases, J lost 2 bases, and 6 bases lay in between. The CDR3 totals 13 residues. The CDR3 coding sequence is TGTGCCAGCAGTGAACAGACAAACTATGGCTACACCTTC. This translates into CASSEQTNYGYTF.

V and J are TRBV7-9 and TRBJ1-2; TRBD1 is a possible D gene (6 bases). CDR1 and CDR2 (germline): SEHNR, FQNEAQ (reference sequence). CDR3 length equals 12 residues. The V gene lost 7 bases and the J gene lost 7 bases, with 13 bases spanning the gap. This CDR3 is CASKTGMGGYTF. The CDR3 bases are TGTGCCAGCAAAACAGGGATGGGTGGCTACACCTTC. Drawing the rest from reference TRBV7-9 and TRBJ1-2, the complete variable domain is DTGVSQNPRHKITKRGQNVTFRCDPISEHNRLYWYRQTLGQGPEFLTYFQNEAQLEKSRLLSDRFSAERPKGSFSTLEIQRTEQGDSAMYLCASKTGMGGYTFGSGTRLTVV.

The chain carries TRBV21-1 and TRBJ2-7; the D call of TRBD2 is as the table states it, not checked on the DNA. TRBV21-1 is a listed pseudogene. The CDR3 contains 17 residues. The CDR3 here is CASSSLGGSGRRHEQYF. The CDR3, as DNA: TGTGCCAGCAGCTCCCTGGGGGGGTCAGGGAGGCGGCACGAGCAGTACTTC.

The sample holds a few counts of this clone. V gene TRBV19 combines with J gene TRBJ2-7, with a possible D match to TRBD1 (6 bases). The germline gives CDR1 LNHDA, CDR2 SQIVND (reference sequence). Trimming removed 8 bases at V and 3 bases at J, with 14 bases between. The CDR3 spans 13 residues. In DNA, the CDR3 is TGTGCCAGTCGGGGCTCACAGGGCTACGAGCAGTACTTC. It specifies CASRGSQGYEQYF.

The V call is TRBV12-3 or TRBV12-4, the J call TRBJ1-1; no clear D gene. The V gene lost 5 bases and the J gene lost 3 bases, with 4 bases spanning the gap. CDR3 size: 11 residues. The CDR3 sequence: CASSRDTEAFF. The CDR3 nucleotides read TGTGCCAGCAGTCGGGACACTGAAGCTTTCTTT.

This clone was counted a few times. The V and J genes are TRBV4-1 and TRBJ2-5; 9 bases agree with TRBD1. Germline V gene sequence: CDR1 MGHRA, CDR2 YSYEKL. There are 14 residues in the CDR3. The V and J ends lost 3 bases and 6 bases, in that order; junction bases with no gene match: 5. CDR3 loop: CASSQTGQGQTQYF. The DNA of the CDR3 is TGCGCCAGCAGCCAGACCGGACAGGGGCAGACCCAGTACTTC.

The chain employs TRBV13 and TRBJ1-2; unclear D gene. Germline V gene lookup returns CDR1 PRHDT and CDR2 FYEKMQ (reference sequence). The germline V and J ends were trimmed by 0 bases and 6 bases, with 11 bases remaining between them. This CDR3 spans 14 amino acids. In DNA form, the CDR3 reads TGTGCCAGCAGCTTAGGGCCCCCAGTCGATGGCTACACCTTC. This gives the protein CASSLGPPVDGYTF. Together with reference TRBV13 and TRBJ1-2, the CDR3 gives the full variable domain: AAGVIQSPRHLIKEKRETATLKCYPIPRHDTVYWYQQGPGQDPQFLISFYEKMQSDKGSIPDRFSAQQFSDYHSELNMSSLELGDSALYFCASSLGPPVDGYTFGSGTRLTVV.

In its sample, this clone was seen a few times. This sequence joins TRBV4-2 and TRBJ1-2; tentative D call: TRBD1 (5 bases). This CDR3 contains 15 residues. The germline V gene encodes CDR1 LGHNA and CDR2 YNFKEQ. Trimming took off 1 base at V and 0 bases at J, with 9 bases between the two ends. The CDR3 sequence: CASSQGVGANYGYTF. For the CDR3, the DNA is TGTGCCAGCAGCCAAGGGGTAGGGGCTAACTATGGCTACACCTTC.

The chain employs TRBV5-6 and TRBJ1-5; 7 bases align to TRBD1. V was clipped by 2 bases and J by 6 bases; unmatched bases: 5. Germline-derived CDR1 and CDR2 are SGHDT and YYEEEE. The CDR3 is 14 amino acids. The DNA of the CDR3 is TGTGCCAGCAGCTTTTACAGGGGCGCTCAGCCCCAGCATTTT. This sequence encodes CASSFYRGAQPQHF.

The chain joins TRBV5-1 to TRBJ1-1, with 7 bases matching TRBD1. The V gene's germline CDR1 is SGHRS and CDR2 YFSETQ. The trim removed 4 bases at V and 1 base at J, leaving 7 bases unmatched. The CDR3 runs to 15 residues. The CDR3 protein is CASSPRTGKNTEAFF. In DNA, the CDR3 is TGCGCCAGCAGCCCCAGGACAGGAAAGAACACTGAAGCTTTCTTT.

This sequence joins TRBV30 and TRBJ2-6; D is unclear. Trimming took 6 bases from V and 0 from J, leaving 9 bases between them. Germline V gene lookup returns CDR1 GTSNPN and CDR2 SVGIG (reference sequence). The CDR3 sequence is 14 residues long. The CDR3: CACRWASGANVLTF. As DNA, the CDR3 is TGTGCCTGCCGCTGGGCCTCTGGGGCCAACGTCCTGACTTTC.

The CDR3, as DNA: TGTGCCAGCAGCCACCTAATGGGGGGAGACGATGAAAAACTGTTTTTT. This translates into CASSHLMGGDDEKLFF. The gene calls are TRBV5-6 and TRBJ1-4; D may be TRBD1 (5 bases). The CDR3 length is 16 residues. Germline-derived CDR1 and CDR2 are SGHDT and YYEEEE. V was pared by 4 bases and J by 6 bases, with 19 bases between.

The genes are TRBV12-3 or TRBV12-4 and TRBJ1-1, with D perhaps matching TRBD1 (6 bases). Trimming removed 4 bases from V and 6 bases from J, with 12 bases in between. This CDR3 is built from 13 residues. CDR3 coding DNA: TGTGCCAGCAGTTCCACAGGGTACTCTGAAGCTTTCTTT. This sequence encodes CASSSTGYSEAFF.

The V call is TRBV18, the J call TRBJ2-5; D is unclear. The CDR3 spans 13 residues. V was shortened by 4 bases and J by 4 bases, with 10 bases between the two germline ends. Germline V gives CDR1 KGHSH, CDR2 LQKENI. The CDR3 sequence is CASSREVGETQYF. CDR3 coding DNA: TGTGCCAGCTCACGCGAGGTGGGAGAGACCCAGTACTTC.

There are a few counts of this clone. V is TRBV28 and J is TRBJ1-2; the D gene is possibly TRBD1 (5 bases). With 6 bases removed from V and 3 bases from J, the gap between germline ends came to 14 bases. The CDR3 sequence is 14 residues long. CDR1 and CDR2 from the germline V gene are MDHEN and SYDVKM. The CDR3 reads CASRVEDTDYGYTF. Here the CDR3 DNA reads TGTGCCAGCAGAGTAGAGGACACTGACTATGGCTACACCTTC.

The V and J genes are TRBV5-1 and TRBJ1-4, with D perhaps matching TRBD1 (6 bases). V was clipped by 2 bases and J by 8 bases, with 13 bases between them. Germline V gene data show CDR1 as SGHRS and CDR2 as YFSETQ. The CDR3 contains 14 residues. The CDR3 bases are TGCGCCAGCAGCTTAGGGACAATCAAGGAAAAACTGTTTTTT. Encoded protein: CASSLGTIKEKLFF.

The chain joins TRBV7-2 to TRBJ2-6; 7 nucleotides agree with TRBD2. V shed 4 bases, J shed 0 bases, and the junction held 9 bases outside the gene matches. CDR3 length: 18 residues. The germline V gene has CDR1 SGHTA and CDR2 FQGNSA. This chain's CDR3 is CASSYYGTTVSGANVLTF. In nucleotides, the CDR3 is TGTGCCAGCAGCTACTACGGGACTACTGTCTCTGGGGCCAACGTCCTGACTTTC.

The chain uses TRBV6-5 and TRBJ2-7, with D hard to call. This CDR3 contains 15 residues. Germline V gene data show CDR1 as MNHEY and CDR2 as SVGAGI. V lost 2 bases and J 3 bases, leaving 14 bases between the germline ends. The CDR3 nucleotides read TGTGCCAGCAGTTACGACCTGGGCACAAGCTACGAGCAGTACTTC. Translation gives CASSYDLGTSYEQYF.

The CDR3 nucleotides read TGTGCCAGCAGAAGAGCGGGGCAAGAGACCCAGTACTTC. Translating it yields CASRRAGQETQYF. The J gene is TRBJ2-5, the V gene TRBV7-2; TRBD2 aligns across 7 bases. Germline CDR1 and CDR2: SGHTA and FQGNSA. This CDR3 contains 13 residues. The junction had 3 bases not matched to a gene; V was cut back by 6 bases and J by 2 bases.

The chain combines TRBV13 with TRBJ1-1, with D possibly TRBD1 on 5 matching bases. CDR1 PRHDT and CDR2 FYEKMQ come from the germline V gene (reference sequence). Between the trimmed V and J ends, which lost 4 bases and 5 bases, there was a span of 14 bases. CDR3 length: 14 residues. CDR3 sequence (DNA): TGTGCCAGCAGCTCTCGGCAGGGTGGGACTGAAGCTTTCTTT. This encodes CASSSRQGGTEAFF.

The rearrangement joins TRBV10-3 to TRBJ1-3; the match to TRBD1 covers 8 bases. CDR3 length equals 16 residues. The junction had 5 bases not matched to a gene; V was cut back by 0 bases and J by 4 bases. Germline CDR1 ENHRY, CDR2 SYGVKD. DNA for the CDR3: TGTGCCATCAGTGAGTCGACAGGGGCGGAAGGAAACACCATATATTTT. Its translation is CAISESTGAEGNTIYF.

This clone is a singleton in its sample. V and J are TRBV11-2 and TRBJ2-3, with 10 bases aligning to TRBD2. The germline CDR1 and CDR2 sequences are SGHAT and FQNNGV. CDR3 size: 15 residues. Germline trimming cut 5 bases from V and 2 bases from J; bases unmatched to any gene: 4. CDR3 residues: CASSPGTSVTDTQYF. Written as DNA, the CDR3 is TGTGCCAGCAGCCCCGGGACTAGCGTCACAGATACGCAGTATTTT.

The genes are TRBV3-1 (or the pseudogene TRBV3-2) and TRBJ2-3; 8 nucleotides match TRBD2. This CDR3 is 15 amino acids long. CDR1 is LGHDT, CDR2 YNNKEL, per germline (reference sequence). J lost 0 bases, V lost 5 bases, and 4 bases had no gene match. CDR3 coding DNA: TGTGCCAGCAGCTCAGCGGGGGCCAGCACAGATACGCAGTATTTT. This translates into CASSSAGASTDTQYF.

The chain recombines TRBV5-1 with TRBJ1-1; the D gene is possibly TRBD1 (5 bases). From germline, CDR1 is SGHRS and CDR2 YFSETQ. This CDR3 is 15 amino acids long. The V end was cut by 0 bases, the J end by 1 base, with 10 bases between. CDR3 DNA sequence: TGCGCCAGCAGCTTGGCGTCGGGGGGGAACACTGAAGCTTTCTTT. It translates to CASSLASGGNTEAFF.

V gene TRBV19 combines with J gene TRBJ2-3; 11 bases map to TRBD2. This CDR3 contains 16 residues. The junction had 11 bases not matched to a gene; V was cut back by 9 bases and J by 3 bases. The germline V gene has CDR1 LNHDA and CDR2 SQIVND (reference sequence). CDR3 sequence: CASRLGTSGFTDTQYF. CDR3 sequence (DNA): TGTGCCAGCAGACTTGGGACTAGCGGATTTACAGATACGCAGTATTTT.

The chain recombines TRBV5-5 with TRBJ1-1; D is unclear. Trimming pared 4 bases from V and 4 bases from J, leaving 14 bases between. The CDR3 runs to 14 residues. The germline CDR1 and CDR2 sequences are SGHKS and YYEKEE (reference sequence). Here the CDR3 reads CASSPGDGGTEAFF. The CDR3 DNA is TGTGCCAGCAGCCCTGGGGATGGAGGCACTGAAGCTTTCTTT.

This clone was observed a single time. The CDR3 sequence is CASSYLAGEQYF. The DNA for the CDR3 is TGTGCCAGCAGTTACTTAGCCGGAGAGCAGTACTTC. This chain uses TRBV6-5 with TRBJ2-7; D is ambiguous. CDR3 length: 12 residues. The germline gives CDR1 MNHEY, CDR2 SVGAGI. The ends were cut back, 1 base at V and 7 bases at J, with 8 bases in the middle.

The J gene is TRBJ1-3, the V gene TRBV18; D may be TRBD1 (5 bases). V shed 3 bases and J shed 7 bases, with 10 bases lying between them. There are 13 residues in the CDR3. Germline loops: CDR1 KGHSH, CDR2 LQKENI. CDR3 sequence (DNA): TGTGCCAGCTCACCGACGGGGGTGAACACCATATATTTT. It is translated as CASSPTGVNTIYF.

This chain uses TRBV28 with TRBJ2-7, with 8 bases fitting TRBD2. J was trimmed by 1 base and V by 6 bases; bases with no gene match: 8. CDR3 size: 15 residues. The germline V gene has CDR1 MDHEN and CDR2 SYDVKM. The CDR3 spells CASSPGGVQSYEQYF. For the CDR3, the DNA is TGTGCCAGCAGCCCCGGGGGGGTTCAATCCTACGAGCAGTACTTC.